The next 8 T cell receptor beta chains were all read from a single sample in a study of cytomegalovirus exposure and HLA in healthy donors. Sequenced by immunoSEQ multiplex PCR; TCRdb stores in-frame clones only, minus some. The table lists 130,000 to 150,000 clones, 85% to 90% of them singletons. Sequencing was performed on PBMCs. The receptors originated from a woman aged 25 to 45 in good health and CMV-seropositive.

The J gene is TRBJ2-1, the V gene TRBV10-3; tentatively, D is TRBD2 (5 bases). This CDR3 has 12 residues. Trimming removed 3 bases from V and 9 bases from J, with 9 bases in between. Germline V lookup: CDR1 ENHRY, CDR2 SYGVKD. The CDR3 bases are TGTGCCATCAGTGATTCGGGGAGTGAGCAGTTCTTC. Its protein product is CAISDSGSEQFF.

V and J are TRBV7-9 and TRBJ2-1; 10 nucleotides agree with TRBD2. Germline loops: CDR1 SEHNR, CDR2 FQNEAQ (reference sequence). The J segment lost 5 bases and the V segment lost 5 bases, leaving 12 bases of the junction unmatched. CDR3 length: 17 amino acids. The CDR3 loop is CASSPYLGLAANNEQFF. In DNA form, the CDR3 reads TGTGCCAGCAGCCCGTATCTAGGACTAGCGGCTAACAATGAGCAGTTCTTC.

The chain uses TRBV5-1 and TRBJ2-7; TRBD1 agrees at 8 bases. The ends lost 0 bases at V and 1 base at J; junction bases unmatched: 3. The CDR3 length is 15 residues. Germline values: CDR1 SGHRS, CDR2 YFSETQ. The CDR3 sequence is CASSLDGQGSYEQYF. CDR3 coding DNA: TGCGCCAGCAGCTTGGATGGACAGGGATCCTACGAGCAGTACTTC.

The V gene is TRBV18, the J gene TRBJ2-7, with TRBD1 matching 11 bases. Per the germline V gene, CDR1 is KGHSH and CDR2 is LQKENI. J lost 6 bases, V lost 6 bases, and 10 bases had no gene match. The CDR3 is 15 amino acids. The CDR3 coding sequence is TGTGCCAGCTCGCTGGGACAGGGGGGAGCCGGCGAGCAGTACTTC. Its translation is CASSLGQGGAGEQYF. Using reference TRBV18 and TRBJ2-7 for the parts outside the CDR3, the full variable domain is NAGVMQNPRHLVRRRGQEARLRCSPMKGHSHVYWYRQLPEEGLKFMVYLQKENIIDESGMPKERFSAEFPKEGPSILRIQQVVRGDSAAYFCASSLGQGGAGEQYFGPGTRLTVT.

The CDR3 coding sequence is TGTGCCAGCAGCGAACTCGTCCGGGTCCCCCCCTGGAATGGCTACACCTTC. It codes for CASSELVRVPPWNGYTF. The chain is built from TRBV7-8 and TRBJ1-2, with D hard to call. The CDR3 length is 17 residues. Between the trimmed V and J ends, which lost 5 bases and 6 bases, there was a span of 25 bases. CDR1 and CDR2 from the germline V gene are SGHVS and FQNEAQ.

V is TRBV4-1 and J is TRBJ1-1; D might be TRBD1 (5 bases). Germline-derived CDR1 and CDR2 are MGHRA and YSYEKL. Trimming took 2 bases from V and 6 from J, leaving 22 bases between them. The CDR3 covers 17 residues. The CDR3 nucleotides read TGCGCCAGCAGCCAAAGGGATCCGGGGGGATTGAAGGCTGAAGCTTTCTTT. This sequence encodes CASSQRDPGGLKAEAFF.

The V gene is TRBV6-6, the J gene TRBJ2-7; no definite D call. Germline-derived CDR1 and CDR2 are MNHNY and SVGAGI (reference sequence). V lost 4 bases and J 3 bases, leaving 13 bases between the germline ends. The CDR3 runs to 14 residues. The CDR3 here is CASSSQAVNYEQYF. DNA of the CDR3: TGTGCCAGCAGTTCTCAGGCCGTAAACTACGAGCAGTACTTC.

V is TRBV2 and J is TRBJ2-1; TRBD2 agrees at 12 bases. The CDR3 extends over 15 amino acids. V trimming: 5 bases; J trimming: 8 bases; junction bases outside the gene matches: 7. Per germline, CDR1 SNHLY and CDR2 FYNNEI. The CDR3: CASSPSGRAPDEQFF. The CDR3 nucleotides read TGTGCCAGCAGTCCTAGCGGGAGGGCCCCGGATGAGCAGTTCTTC.